A single sample is the source of the 10 T cell receptor beta chains below, sequenced in a study of cytomegalovirus exposure and HLA in healthy donors. The PCR used 60 Vbeta and 13 Jbeta primers. Repertoires were generated with immunoSEQ multiplex PCR, while TCRdb's copy carries only in-frame clones and drops some. The listing records 80,000 to 100,000 clones. The sequenced sample consisted of PBMCs. The receptors were sampled from a man between 45 and 60 years old in good health and CMV-seronegative.

The rearrangement uses TRBV18 and TRBJ2-1, with D maybe TRBD2 (5 bases). Germline CDR1 and CDR2: KGHSH and LQKENI. The CDR3 runs to 14 residues. V gave up 0 bases and J gave up 9 bases, with 12 bases separating them. The CDR3 reads CASSPPRSGSEQFF. The CDR3 bases are TGTGCCAGCTCACCACCGCGCTCGGGGAGTGAGCAGTTCTTC. The variable domain in full, completed from reference TRBV18 and TRBJ2-1, reads NAGVMQNPRHLVRRRGQEARLRCSPMKGHSHVYWYRQLPEEGLKFMVYLQKENIIDESGMPKERFSAEFPKEGPSILRIQQVVRGDSAAYFCASSPPRSGSEQFFGPGTRLTVL.

V usage is TRBV27 and J usage is TRBJ2-5; a weak D match, TRBD2 (5 bases). Trimming stripped 6 bases from V and 5 bases from J, with 13 bases between. CDR1 is MNHEY and CDR2 is SMNVEV in the germline V gene (reference sequence). This CDR3 region has 13 residues. CDR3 coding DNA: TGTGCCAGCAGCCGCCGGGGTGGGGAGACCCAGTACTTC. This translates into CASSRRGGETQYF.

The chain carries TRBV4-3 and TRBJ1-1; D is unclear. The V end lost 5 bases, the J end lost 4 bases, and 17 bases lay between the germline ends. Germline lookup yields CDR1 LGHNA and CDR2 YSLEER. The CDR3 totals 15 residues. The CDR3 DNA reads TGCGCCAGCAGCTCAGGAGAGAGGGCGAGCACTGAAGCTTTCTTT. It specifies CASSSGERASTEAFF.

The V and J genes are TRBV4-1 and TRBJ1-2, with 7 nucleotides matching TRBD1. The junction had 14 bases not matched to a gene; V was cut back by 0 bases and J by 4 bases. CDR1 MGHRA and CDR2 YSYEKL come from the germline V gene. CDR3 size: 18 residues. The CDR3, as DNA: TGCGCCAGCAGCCAAGATTTGGGACAGTCCTCAATTGTCTATGGCTACACCTTC. Translated: CASSQDLGQSSIVYGYTF.

V and J are TRBV5-6 and TRBJ2-5; TRBD1 matches at 9 bases. Near its end, the DNA agrees better with TRBJ2-7, so the J call may be wrong. CDR3 length: 14 amino acids. Germline loops: CDR1 SGHDT, CDR2 YYEEEE. CDR3 in DNA: TGTGCCAGCAGCCTGGCCGGGACAGGGAGCGAGCAGTACTTC. Its protein product is CASSLAGTGSEQYF.

The rearrangement uses TRBV5-4 and TRBJ2-1, with TRBD2 matching 13 bases. Per germline, CDR1 SGHNT and CDR2 YYREEE (reference sequence). This CDR3 region has 17 residues. V was pared by 3 bases and J by 1 base, with 4 bases of the junction left unmatched. CDR3 loop: CASSSLAGGLSYNEQFF. CDR3 sequence (DNA): TGTGCCAGCAGCTCACTAGCGGGGGGGCTTTCCTACAATGAGCAGTTCTTC.

The V gene is TRBV27, the J gene TRBJ1-2, with a tentative D call TRBD1 (5 bases). This CDR3 has 16 amino acids. V was cut by 1 base and J by 6 bases, with 18 bases left in between. Germline values: CDR1 MNHEY, CDR2 SMNVEV (reference sequence). The CDR3, as DNA: TGTGCCAGCAGTTTATTGGGGTCACAGGTCATTAATGGCTACACCTTC. This gives the protein CASSLLGSQVINGYTF.

This rearrangement joins TRBV9 to TRBJ2-7, with D maybe TRBD2 (7 bases). Germline V gene sequence: CDR1 SGDLS, CDR2 YYNGEE. V dropped 0 bases and J dropped 3 bases, with 22 bases sitting between them. The CDR3 is made up of 18 amino acids. The CDR3 is CASSVEGGAFRYLYEQYF. The DNA of the CDR3 is TGTGCCAGCAGCGTAGAGGGGGGGGCATTCCGATATCTCTACGAGCAGTACTTC.

The chain recombines TRBV29-1 with TRBJ2-5; TRBD2 matches at 7 bases. The J call is in doubt because the DNA end fits TRBJ2-7 better. CDR3 length: 14 amino acids. Looked up from germline, CDR1 is SQVTM and CDR2 is ANQGSEA. Here the CDR3 reads CSASGEGGTYEQYF. As DNA, the CDR3 is TGCAGCGCGTCGGGGGAGGGAGGGACCTACGAGCAGTACTTC.

This chain links TRBV28 with TRBJ1-1; no clear D. The CDR3 length is 12 residues. V lost 2 bases and J 7 bases, leaving 8 bases between the germline ends. Germline V lookup: CDR1 MDHEN, CDR2 SYDVKM. CDR3 nucleotides: TGTGCCAGCAGTTTACCCACTTGTGAAGCTTTCTTT. Translated, it gives CASSLPTCEAFF.